This paragraph covers one TCR beta chain sequence. Generated by immunoSEQ multiplex PCR, the TCRdb table keeps only in-frame clones and is missing some. The sample yields 200,000 to 250,000 clones, just under 95% seen once. This sample is drawn from a study of control samples from healthy donors and cancer patients. This TCR was recovered from a man aged 50 to 60 in good health. The sequencing input was blood.

The CDR3 nucleotides read TGTGCCAGCAGTCCCAGACAGGGCATGGGAAACACCATATATTTT. It is translated as CASSPRQGMGNTIYF. The chain links TRBV6-5 to TRBJ1-3; 7 positions match TRBD1. J gave up 4 bases and V 5 bases, and 8 bases lay outside the gene matches. The CDR3 is 15 residues long. In germline, CDR1 is MNHEY, CDR2 SVGAGI.